This TCR beta chain is drawn from a study of shared clonotypes between healthy human individuals. Whole-study context: The study drew on two women and a few men aged 18 to 49 as donors.

Comment on this clone: What it binds is unknown.

General study points: Approximately 4.5% was the fraction of naive CD4 clonotypes found shared across four donors.

J was trimmed by 2 bases and V by 3 bases; bases with no gene match: 6. The germline gives CDR1 SGHRS, CDR2 YFSETQ. The CDR3 consists of 15 residues. CD8 cells regarded as naive lacked CD45RO, were positively chosen for CCR7, and omitted terminally differentiated effector memory CD45RA+ cells. Here immunoSEQ multiplex PCR was the method, and the copy in TCRdb shows in-frame clones only, minus some. The sample lists about 580,000 clones; nearly 98% were seen once. The V gene is TRBV5-1, the J gene TRBJ2-7; 9 bases are a match to TRBD2. Sequenced input: naive CD8+ T cells sorted from blood. The source of this sequence is a young man in good health. In DNA form, the CDR3 reads TGCGCCAGCAGCTCTGGACTAGCGATTACCTACGAGCAGTACTTC. This sequence encodes CASSSGLAITYEQYF.